Below are 25 T cell receptor beta chains sequenced from a single sample in a study of T-cell reconstitution after alpha-beta-depleted transplantation in children. Preparation of the TCRbeta library was carried out with unique molecular identifiers. Using its own MiXCR run on the PCR reads, TCRdb lists one record per CDR3 protein. This table holds about 420,000 distinct CDR3 sequences, around 15% found once. Here the sequenced sample was PBMCs, mostly from graft donor cells, taken 360 days after TCRalphabeta/CD19-depleted stem cell transplant. The receptor source for this set is a boy in the first two years of life who had a stem cell transplant for Wiskott-Aldrich syndrome, so the T cells may come from the graft donor.

This clonotype occurred a few times. The chain links TRBV6-5 to TRBJ2-7; 10 bases are a match to TRBD2. This CDR3 contains 15 residues. Germline CDR1 reads MNHEY; CDR2 reads SVGAGI. The trim removed 4 bases at V and 3 bases at J, leaving 6 bases unmatched. CDR3: CASSLAGGTIYEQYF. The CDR3, as DNA: TGTGCCAGCAGTTTAGCGGGAGGTACCATCTACGAGCAGTACTTC.

CDR3 sequence reads: CASSRRLAGGTDTQYF. CDR3 sequence (DNA): TGTGCCAGCTCGCGCCGACTAGCGGGAGGGACAGATACGCAGTATTTT. The rearrangement joins TRBV18 to TRBJ2-3; TRBD2 matches at 14 bases. The CDR3 runs to 16 residues. V was pared by 6 bases and J by 3 bases, with 5 bases of the junction left unmatched. Germline CDR1 reads KGHSH; CDR2 reads LQKENI.

This clonotype was recorded only once. The CDR3 DNA is TGCGCCAGCAGCTCCAGCCTGACTAGCGGGTTCAATGAGCAGTTCTTC. Amino acid sequence: CASSSSLTSGFNEQFF. The V call is TRBV5-1, the J call TRBJ2-1; 10 positions agree with TRBD2. Germline V gene data show CDR1 as SGHRS and CDR2 as YFSETQ. V dropped 3 bases and J dropped 6; count of bases not matched to a gene: 9. The CDR3 extends over 16 amino acids.

This clonotype showed up many times. This chain joins TRBV10-3 and TRBJ1-6; 7 bases are a match to TRBD1. Germline V CDR1 and CDR2: ENHRY, SYGVKD. The J segment lost 9 bases and the V segment lost 4 bases, leaving 3 bases of the junction unmatched. CDR3 length equals 13 residues. DNA for the CDR3: TGTGCCATCAGTGGGGACAGAACTTCACCCCTCCACTTT. Translated: CAISGDRTSPLHF.

The chain employs TRBV9 and TRBJ2-3; D is unresolved. CDR1 SGDLS and CDR2 YYNGEE come from the germline V gene. V was trimmed by 1 base and J by 2 bases, leaving 11 bases between them. This CDR3 comprises 15 residues. Written as DNA, the CDR3 is TGTGCCAGCAGCGTACGACCTAGAGTCACAGATACGCAGTATTTT. Protein product: CASSVRPRVTDTQYF.

The chain combines TRBV24-1 with TRBJ2-1; maybe TRBD2 (6 bases). V shed 5 bases and J shed 0 bases, with 10 bases lying between them. This CDR3 comprises 15 residues. CDR1 is KGHDR and CDR2 is SFDVKD in the germline V gene. The CDR3 protein is CATSAVGGSYNEQFF. The CDR3 DNA is TGTGCCACCAGTGCGGTGGGAGGCTCCTACAATGAGCAGTTCTTC.

This clonotype has a handful of counts. The V and J genes are TRBV20-1 and TRBJ2-5, with TRBD1 matching over 11 bases. Germline V CDR1 and CDR2: DFQATT, SNEGSKA (reference sequence). The CDR3 has 16 residues. V lost 0 bases to trimming and J lost 7 bases; unmatched junction nucleotides: 10. The chain's CDR3 is CSARDRTGGNKGTQYF. CDR3 DNA sequence: TGCAGTGCTAGAGATAGGACAGGGGGCAATAAGGGGACCCAGTACTTC.

The chain recombines TRBV18 with TRBJ2-7; the D is unclear. Trimming stripped 3 bases from V and 8 bases from J, with 14 bases between. Germline assignment: CDR1 KGHSH and CDR2 LQKENI. The length of the CDR3 is 13 residues. The CDR3, as DNA: TGTGCCAGCTCACCGAAGGTCCAAGTACAGCAGTACTTC. Translating gives CASSPKVQVQQYF.

This clonotype was detected ten times or more. The chain combines TRBV29-1 with TRBJ2-1, with D uncertain. With 4 bases removed from V and 1 base from J, the gap between germline ends came to 2 bases. The CDR3 is 11 residues long. Per germline, CDR1 SQVTM and CDR2 ANQGSEA. The CDR3 DNA reads as TGCAGCGTTGGATCCTACAATGAGCAGTTCTTC. As protein: CSVGSYNEQFF.

The V and J genes are TRBV24-1 and TRBJ2-5, with D unclear. CDR3 length: 11 residues. Germline CDR1 and CDR2: KGHDR and SFDVKD. The V end was cut by 10 bases, the J end by 5 bases, with 10 bases between. Here the CDR3 reads CATGAEETQYF. The CDR3 nucleotides read TGTGCCACAGGAGCTGAGGAGACCCAGTACTTC.

The chain couples TRBV5-5 to TRBJ2-5; weak D call: TRBD2 (6 bases). Germline CDR1 SGHKS, CDR2 YYEKEE (reference sequence). The CDR3 runs to 15 residues. The V gene lost 4 bases and the J gene lost 5 bases, with 18 bases spanning the gap. The CDR3 sequence is CASSPGSFRRETQYF. Here the CDR3 DNA reads TGTGCCAGCAGCCCCGGGAGTTTTCGGAGGGAGACCCAGTACTTC.

In this sample, this clonotype turned up many times. The chain is built from TRBV12-3 or TRBV12-4 and TRBJ2-1; 8 bases fit TRBD2. The V and J ends lost 4 bases and 4 bases, in that order; junction bases with no gene match: 3. This CDR3 region has 14 residues. The CDR3 nucleotides are TGTGCCAGCAGTTGGCTAGCGGGTTACAATGAGCAGTTCTTC. Translation gives CASSWLAGYNEQFF.

This rearrangement joins TRBV6-5 to TRBJ2-3, with no clear D. CDR1 is MNHEY and CDR2 is SVGAGI in the germline V gene. This CDR3 contains 12 residues. Trimming shortened V by 5 bases and J by 4 bases, and 7 bases separated the two germline ends. This CDR3 is CASSPHPDTQYF. In nucleotides, the CDR3 is TGTGCCAGCAGTCCCCATCCAGATACGCAGTATTTT.

This clonotype was recorded many times. The CDR3 sequence: CASNPPGLAGAGELFF. CDR3 in DNA: TGTGCCAGCAACCCTCCGGGACTAGCGGGAGCCGGGGAGCTGTTTTTT. This chain links TRBV7-9 with TRBJ2-2, with 14 positions matching TRBD2. Germline CDR1 and CDR2: SEHNR and FQNEAQ (reference sequence). V shed 7 bases and J 6 bases; nucleotides not matched to a gene: 7. This CDR3 comprises 16 residues.

The rearrangement links TRBV27 to TRBJ1-1, with 7 bases identical to TRBD1. This CDR3 spans 18 amino acids. The germline V gene has CDR1 MNHEY and CDR2 SMNVEV (reference sequence). Unmatched junction bases numbered 16, after V lost 4 bases and J lost 2 bases. In DNA, the CDR3 is TGTGCCAGCAGTTCCACTAACGGACAGGTGGAGAAAAACACTGAAGCTTTCTTT. Its protein is CASSSTNGQVEKNTEAFF.

The genes are TRBV6-1 and TRBJ2-6; D perhaps matches TRBD1 (5 bases). The CDR3 totals 16 residues. V lost 7 bases and J lost 0, with 13 bases in between. CDR1 MNHNS and CDR2 SASEGT come from the germline V gene. DNA of the CDR3: TGTGCCAGCACCCCGAATAGGGGCTCTGGGGCCAACGTCCTGACTTTC. Translated: CASTPNRGSGANVLTF.

This clonotype was recorded a few times. The chain combines TRBV11-2 with TRBJ2-2; D may match TRBD1 or TRBD2 (5 bases each). The V end was cut by 3 bases, the J end by 5 bases, with 10 bases between. CDR3 length: 14 amino acids. Germline CDR1 SGHAT, CDR2 FQNNGV. The CDR3 here is CASSLGPQTGELFF. In DNA, the CDR3 is TGTGCCAGCAGCTTGGGACCACAGACCGGGGAGCTGTTTTTT.

This clonotype was counted at least ten times. The V and J genes are TRBV7-9 and TRBJ2-7; the D gene could be TRBD1 or TRBD2 (6 bases each). This CDR3 is built from 14 residues. Germline-derived CDR1 and CDR2 are SEHNR and FQNEAQ (reference sequence). The ends were cut back, 5 bases at V and 4 bases at J, with 15 bases in the middle. The CDR3: CASSRAKGGYEQYF. The DNA for the CDR3 is TGTGCCAGCAGCAGGGCCAAGGGGGGTTACGAGCAGTACTTC.

The V call is TRBV6-2 or TRBV6-3, the J call TRBJ2-1, with TRBD2 matching over 7 bases. Per germline, CDR1 MNHEY and CDR2 SVGEGT. The CDR3 is 13 amino acids. V lost 5 bases to trimming and J lost 2 bases; unmatched junction nucleotides: 0. The CDR3, as DNA: TGTGCCAGCAGTGCGGGAGCCTACAATGAGCAGTTCTTC. Translation: CASSAGAYNEQFF.

CDR3 nucleotide sequence: TGCGCCAGCAGCCTTCTAGCGGGAGGGCCATATGAGCAGTTCTTC. It is translated as CASSLLAGGPYEQFF. V and J are TRBV4-3 and TRBJ2-1, with 12 bases fitting TRBD2. Germline V gene data show CDR1 as LGHNA and CDR2 as YSLEER. This CDR3 comprises 15 residues. V shed 4 bases, J shed 8 bases, and the junction held 6 bases outside the gene matches.

This chain joins TRBV4-1 and TRBJ1-5; D is perhaps TRBD1 (6 bases). CDR3 length: 20 residues. V was cut by 0 bases and J by 7 bases, with 28 bases left in between. Germline CDR1 and CDR2: MGHRA and YSYEKL. The CDR3 here is CASSQETSDRPWTGRQPQHF. The DNA for the CDR3 is TGCGCCAGCAGCCAAGAGACATCGGACAGACCGTGGACCGGTCGACAGCCCCAGCATTTT.

CDR3 nucleotide sequence: TGTGCCACCAGTGATTTGGGTGCAGGTCAAGAGACCCAGTACTTC. It codes for CATSDLGAGQETQYF. This chain uses TRBV24-1 with TRBJ2-5; D remains ambiguous. The CDR3 has 15 residues. V was trimmed by 0 bases and J by 2 bases, leaving 9 bases between them. Germline V CDR1 and CDR2: KGHDR, SFDVKD.

This clonotype was picked up a small number of times. The junction and the germline gene differ at one end; a read error may be behind it. The chain joins TRBV5-5 to TRBJ2-1; TRBD2 is a possible D gene (6 bases). Germline CDR1 SGHKS, CDR2 YYEKEE (reference sequence). The CDR3 spans 12 residues. The CDR3 sequence is CASSLFFGRQFF. The CDR3 DNA sequence: TGTGCCAGTAGCTTGTTCTTCGGGAGACAGTTCTTC.

The chain is built from TRBV10-3 and TRBJ2-1; TRBD2 agrees at 10 bases. V shed 6 bases and J 4 bases; nucleotides not matched to a gene: 3. CDR3 length: 14 amino acids. The germline CDR1 and CDR2 sequences are ENHRY and SYGVKD. Here the CDR3 reads CAIREREGYNEQFF. DNA for the CDR3: TGTGCCATCAGGGAGCGGGAGGGATACAATGAGCAGTTCTTC.

This chain links TRBV20-1 with TRBJ1-6; D ambiguous. The CDR3 is 14 amino acids. The germline V and J ends were trimmed by 6 bases and 8 bases, with 17 bases remaining between them. Germline-derived CDR1 and CDR2 are DFQATT and SNEGSKA (reference sequence). The CDR3 region is CSARRPAQDSPLHF. The CDR3 nucleotides are TGCAGTGCCCGACGGCCCGCTCAAGATTCACCCCTCCACTTT.